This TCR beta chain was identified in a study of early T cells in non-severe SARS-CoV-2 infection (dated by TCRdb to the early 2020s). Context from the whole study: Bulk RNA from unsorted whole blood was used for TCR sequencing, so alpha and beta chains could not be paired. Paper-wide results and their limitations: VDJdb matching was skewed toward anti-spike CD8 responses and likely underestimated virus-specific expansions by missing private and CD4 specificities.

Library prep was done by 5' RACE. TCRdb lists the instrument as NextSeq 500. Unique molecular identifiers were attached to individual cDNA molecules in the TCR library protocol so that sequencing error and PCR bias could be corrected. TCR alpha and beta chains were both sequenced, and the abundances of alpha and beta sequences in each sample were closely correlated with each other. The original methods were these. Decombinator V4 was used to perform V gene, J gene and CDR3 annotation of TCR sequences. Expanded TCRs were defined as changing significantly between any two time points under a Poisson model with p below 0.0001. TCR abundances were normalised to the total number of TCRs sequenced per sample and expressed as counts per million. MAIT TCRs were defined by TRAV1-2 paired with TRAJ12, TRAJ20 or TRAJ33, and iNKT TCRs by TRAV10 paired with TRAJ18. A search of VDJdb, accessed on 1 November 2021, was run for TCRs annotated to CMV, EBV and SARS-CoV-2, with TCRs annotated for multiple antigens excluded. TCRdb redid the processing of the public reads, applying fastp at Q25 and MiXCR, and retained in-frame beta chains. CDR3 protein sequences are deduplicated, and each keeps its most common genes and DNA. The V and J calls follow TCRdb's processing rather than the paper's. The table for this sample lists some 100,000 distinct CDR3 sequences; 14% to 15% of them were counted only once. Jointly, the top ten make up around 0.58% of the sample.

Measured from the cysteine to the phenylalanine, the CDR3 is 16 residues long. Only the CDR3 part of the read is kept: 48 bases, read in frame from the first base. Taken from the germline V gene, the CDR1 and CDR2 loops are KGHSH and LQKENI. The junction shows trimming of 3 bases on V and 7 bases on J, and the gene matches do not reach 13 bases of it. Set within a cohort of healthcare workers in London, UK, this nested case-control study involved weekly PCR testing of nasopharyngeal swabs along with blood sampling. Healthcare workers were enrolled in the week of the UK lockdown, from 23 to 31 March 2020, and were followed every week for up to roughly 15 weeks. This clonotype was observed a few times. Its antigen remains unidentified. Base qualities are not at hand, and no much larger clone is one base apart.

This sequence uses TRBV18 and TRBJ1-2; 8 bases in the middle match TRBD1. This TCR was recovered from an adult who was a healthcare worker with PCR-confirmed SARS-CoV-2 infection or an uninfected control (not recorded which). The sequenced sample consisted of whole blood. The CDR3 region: CASSPLVQGATTGYTF. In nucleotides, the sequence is TGTGCCAGCTCACCTCTGGTCCAGGGGGCCACGACTGGCTACACCTTC.